This T cell receptor beta chain was captured by sequencing in a study of molecular identifiers for immune sequencing clone quantification (dated by TCRdb to the late 2010s). Study-wide context: In a replicate experiment, RNA from roughly 18,000 or 92,000 naive CD8 T cells was split into five aliquots, four of which were sequenced. This methods study used CD8 T cells to benchmark TCR RNA copy counting and molecular-identifier clustering-based TCR repertoire sequencing (MIDCIRS).

Libraries of naive CD8 T cells were generated from about 21,000 to 970,000 sorted cells, with 10%, 30% or 50% of the purified RNA used. Naive CD8 T cells, defined as CD8+CD4-CCR7+CD45RA+, were FACS-sorted into RLT Plus buffer on a BD FACSAria II. To test detection sensitivity, Jurkat RNA equal to ten TCR copies was added to samples of about 18,000-1,100,000 naive CD8 T cells. CD8 T cells were enriched with RosetteSep CD8+ T Cell Enrichment Cocktail and Ficoll-Paque, followed by ACK red cell lysis. Overall study outcomes, separate from this receptor: Clones above 20 RNA copies held over 99% of molecules in CMV-specific effector cells but under 1% in naive cells. The sizes of highly expanded clones could end up underestimated when identical TCR molecules share a barcode. When barcode sub-clustering was omitted, TCR diversity was inflated by chimeric consensus sequences, with chimeras reaching as high as 47%. The naive libraries included spiked-in Jurkat TCR RNA (10 copies' worth), and this Jurkat TCR RNA is not part of the donor repertoire. Spiked-in Jurkat TCR RNA equivalent to a single cell was reported to be detectable even among 980,000 or so naive CD8 T cells. Modeling estimated about 3.3 recovered TCR RNA copies per cell, compared with about 10 by digital PCR, which implies about 30% capture efficiency.

This clonotype was observed a single time. Which antigen it targets is not known. A read error may explain this, as a much larger clone is one base away. The CDR3, cysteine through phenylalanine, is 16 amino acids long. The read is trimmed to its CDR3 DNA, 48 bases read in frame from base 1. CDR1 and CDR2 are drawn from the germline V gene (reference sequence): LNHDA, SQIVND. Library preparation used PCR. For sequencing, a NextSeq 500 was employed. Bulk TCR libraries were generated as previously described, with the TCR primers listed in Table S5 used. Purification of total RNA was performed with the Qiagen AllPrep DNA/RNA kit. Reads from multiple sequencing runs of the same library were pooled before analysis. Per the original workflow: Reads were retained only if the reads had an exact TCR constant sequence, and the retained reads were trimmed to 150 nt and grouped according to their 12-nt molecular barcodes. Reads in each barcode group were sub-clustered using a 15% Levenshtein threshold, and a quality-weighted consensus sequence was built for each RNA molecule. Non-functional sequences were excluded, and lower-count sequences lying one edit away from another sequence were also excluded. Based on a fit of two negative binomial distributions, barcode sub-clusters having less than 20% of the maximum read count were discarded. TCRdb reworked the public reads: Q25 trimming with fastp, MiXCR clone assembly, productive beta chains retained. Rows with one shared CDR3 protein collapse into an entry with the most common genes and DNA. These V and J calls rely on TCRdb rather than the paper's analysis. The sample table lists approximately 320,000 distinct CDR3 sequences, under 25% of them with a count of one. About 0.7% of the sample rests with the top ten.

Sequenced sample: naive CD8+ T cells from blood, with Jurkat cell RNA spiked in. Taken with the paper, the label for cell subset or site translates to: FACS-sorted CD8+CD4-CCR7+CD45RA+ naive T cells. This TCR derives from a human donor in good health. Some libraries in this study had Jurkat cell RNA spiked in. The chain was built from TRBV19 and TRBJ2-5; the central 7 bases match TRBD1. The DNA sequence is given as TGTGCCAGTAGTATTTCGCTGGGGACAGCACAAGAGACCCTGTACTTC. This sequence encodes CASSISLGTAQETLYF.